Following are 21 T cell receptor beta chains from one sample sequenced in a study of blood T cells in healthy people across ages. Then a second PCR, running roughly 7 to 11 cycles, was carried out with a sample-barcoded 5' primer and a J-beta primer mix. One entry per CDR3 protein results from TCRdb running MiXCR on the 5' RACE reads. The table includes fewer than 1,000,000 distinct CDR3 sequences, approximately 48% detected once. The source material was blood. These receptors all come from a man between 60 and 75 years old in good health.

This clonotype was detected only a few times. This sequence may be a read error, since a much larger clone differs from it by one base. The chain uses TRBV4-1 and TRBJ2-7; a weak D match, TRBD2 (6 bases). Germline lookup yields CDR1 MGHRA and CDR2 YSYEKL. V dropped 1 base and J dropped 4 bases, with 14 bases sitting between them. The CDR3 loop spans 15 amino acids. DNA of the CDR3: TGCGCCAGCAGCCAAGGGAGGGCCATTTCGTACGAGCAGTACTTC. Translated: CASSQGRAISYEQYF.

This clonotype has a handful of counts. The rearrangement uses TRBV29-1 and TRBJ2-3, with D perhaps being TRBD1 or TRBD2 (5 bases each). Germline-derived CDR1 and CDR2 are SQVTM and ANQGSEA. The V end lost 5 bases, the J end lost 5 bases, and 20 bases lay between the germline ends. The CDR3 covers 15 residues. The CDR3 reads CSVKGFRGAQDTQYF. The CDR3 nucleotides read TGCAGCGTTAAGGGGTTCAGAGGGGCCCAAGATACGCAGTATTTT.

The CDR3 reads CASSPRPPGGNEKLFF. The CDR3 nucleotides are TGTGCCAGCAGCCCCCGTCCCCCCGGCGGTAATGAAAAACTGTTTTTT. The chain employs TRBV14 and TRBJ1-4, with D hard to call. This CDR3 has 16 amino acids. CDR1 is SGHDN and CDR2 is FVKESK in the germline V gene. V was shortened by 4 bases and J by 4 bases, with 16 bases between the two germline ends.

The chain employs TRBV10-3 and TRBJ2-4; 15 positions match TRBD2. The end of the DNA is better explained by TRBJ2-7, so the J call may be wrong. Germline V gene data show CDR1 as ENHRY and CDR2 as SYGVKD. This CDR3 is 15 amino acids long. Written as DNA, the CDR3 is TGTGCCATCAGTGGGACTAGCGGGGGGGCCTACGAGCAGTACTTC. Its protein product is CAISGTSGGAYEQYF.

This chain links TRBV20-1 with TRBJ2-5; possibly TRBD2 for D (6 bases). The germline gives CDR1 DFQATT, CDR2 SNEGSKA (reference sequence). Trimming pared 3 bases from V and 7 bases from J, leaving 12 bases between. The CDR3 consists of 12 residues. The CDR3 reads CSARTSGGTQYF. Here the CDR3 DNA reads TGCAGTGCTAGGACTAGTGGAGGGACCCAGTACTTC.

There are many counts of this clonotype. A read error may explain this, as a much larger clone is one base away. CDR3 DNA sequence: TGTGCCAGCAGCCAAGTCCGGGGATGGAACTATGGCTACACCTTC. It codes for CASSQVRGWNYGYTF. This chain links TRBV3-1 with TRBJ1-2, with D uncertain. Trimming took 1 base from V and 2 from J, leaving 11 bases between them. This CDR3 is 15 amino acids long. The germline V gene has CDR1 LGHDT and CDR2 YNNKEL (reference sequence).

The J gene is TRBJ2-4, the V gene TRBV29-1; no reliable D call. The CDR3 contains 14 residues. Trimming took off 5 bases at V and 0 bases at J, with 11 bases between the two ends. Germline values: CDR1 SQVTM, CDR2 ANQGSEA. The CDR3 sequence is CSVLGNLAKNIQYF. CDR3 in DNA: TGCAGCGTTTTGGGGAATCTAGCCAAAAACATTCAGTACTTC.

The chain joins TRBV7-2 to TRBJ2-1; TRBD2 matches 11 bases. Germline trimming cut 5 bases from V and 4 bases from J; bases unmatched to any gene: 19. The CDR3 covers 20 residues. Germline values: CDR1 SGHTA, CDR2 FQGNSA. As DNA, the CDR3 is TGTGCCAGCAGCGGGAGATTTGAGGCTAGCGGGGGGATTTTTTACAATGAGCAGTTCTTC. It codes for CASSGRFEASGGIFYNEQFF.

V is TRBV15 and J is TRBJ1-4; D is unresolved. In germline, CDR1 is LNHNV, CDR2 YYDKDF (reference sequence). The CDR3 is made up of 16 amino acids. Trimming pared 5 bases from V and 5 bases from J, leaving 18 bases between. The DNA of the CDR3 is TGTGCCACCAGCCCCCAGACCCAAGGAGGGAATGAAAAACTGTTTTTT. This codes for CATSPQTQGGNEKLFF.

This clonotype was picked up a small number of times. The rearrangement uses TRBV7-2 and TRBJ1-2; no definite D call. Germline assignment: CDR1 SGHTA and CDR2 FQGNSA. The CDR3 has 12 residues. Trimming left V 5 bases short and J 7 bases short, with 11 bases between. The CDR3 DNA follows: TGTGCCAGCAGCCCCCAATTGGGTGGCTACACCTTC. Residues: CASSPQLGGYTF.

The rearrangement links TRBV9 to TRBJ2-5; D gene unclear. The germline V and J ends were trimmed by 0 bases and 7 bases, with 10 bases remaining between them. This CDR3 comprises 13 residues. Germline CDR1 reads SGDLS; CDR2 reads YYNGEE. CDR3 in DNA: TGTGCCAGCAGCGTAGATGGATTCGGGACCCAGTACTTC. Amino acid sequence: CASSVDGFGTQYF. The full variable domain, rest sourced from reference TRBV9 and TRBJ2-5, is DSGVTQTPKHLITATGQRVTLRCSPRSGDLSVYWYQQSLDQGLQFLIQYYNGEERAKGNILERFSAQQFPDLHSELNLSSLELGDSALYFCASSVDGFGTQYFGPGTRLLVL.

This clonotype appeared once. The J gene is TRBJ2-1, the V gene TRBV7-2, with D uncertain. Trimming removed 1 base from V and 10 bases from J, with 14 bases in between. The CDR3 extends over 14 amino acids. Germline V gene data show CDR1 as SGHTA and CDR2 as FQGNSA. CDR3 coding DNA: TGTGCCAGCAGCTTAGACTTCCTGGGCTACGAGCAGTTCTTC. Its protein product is CASSLDFLGYEQFF.

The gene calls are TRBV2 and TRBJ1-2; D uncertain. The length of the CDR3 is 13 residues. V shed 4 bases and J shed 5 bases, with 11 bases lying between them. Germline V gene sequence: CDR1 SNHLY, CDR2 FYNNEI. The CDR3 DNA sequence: TGTGCCAGCAGTGGAGACACGGAATATGGCTACACCTTC. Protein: CASSGDTEYGYTF.

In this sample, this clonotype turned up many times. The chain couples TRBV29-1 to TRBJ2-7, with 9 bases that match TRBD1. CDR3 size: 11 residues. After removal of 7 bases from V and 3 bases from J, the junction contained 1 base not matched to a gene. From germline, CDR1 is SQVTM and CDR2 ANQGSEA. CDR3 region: CSGGQGYEQYF. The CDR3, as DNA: TGCAGCGGGGGACAGGGCTACGAGCAGTACTTC.

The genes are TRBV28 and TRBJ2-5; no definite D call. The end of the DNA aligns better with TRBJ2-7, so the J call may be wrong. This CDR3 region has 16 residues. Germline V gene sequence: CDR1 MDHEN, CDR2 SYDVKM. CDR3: CASSPSGGYGSYEQYF. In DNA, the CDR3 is TGTGCCAGCAGTCCCTCCGGTGGGTACGGTAGTTACGAGCAGTACTTC.

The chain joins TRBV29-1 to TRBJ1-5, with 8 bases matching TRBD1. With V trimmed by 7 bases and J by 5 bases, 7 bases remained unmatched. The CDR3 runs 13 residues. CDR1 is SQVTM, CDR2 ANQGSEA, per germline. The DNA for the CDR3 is TGCAGCGCTGTATTACAGGGGGATCAGCCCCAGCATTTT. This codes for CSAVLQGDQPQHF.

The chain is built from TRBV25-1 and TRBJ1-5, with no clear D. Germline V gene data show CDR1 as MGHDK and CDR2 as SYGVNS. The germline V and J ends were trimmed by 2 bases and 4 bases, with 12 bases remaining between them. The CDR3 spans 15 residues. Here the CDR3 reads CASSEVRVGNQPQHF. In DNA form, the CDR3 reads TGTGCCAGCAGTGAAGTGAGGGTTGGGAATCAGCCCCAGCATTTT.

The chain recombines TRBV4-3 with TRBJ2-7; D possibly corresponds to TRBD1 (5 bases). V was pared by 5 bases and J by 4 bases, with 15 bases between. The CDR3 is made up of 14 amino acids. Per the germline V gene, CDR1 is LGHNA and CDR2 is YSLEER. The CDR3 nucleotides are TGCGCCAGCAGCATCGACCAACAGGCTTACGAGCAGTACTTC. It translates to CASSIDQQAYEQYF.

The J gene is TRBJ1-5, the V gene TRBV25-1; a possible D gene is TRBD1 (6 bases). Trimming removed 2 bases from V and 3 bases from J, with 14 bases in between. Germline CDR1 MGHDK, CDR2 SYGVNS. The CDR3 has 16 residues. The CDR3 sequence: CASSEPGTGINQPQHF. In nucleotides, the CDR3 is TGTGCCAGCAGTGAACCGGGTACAGGGATCAATCAGCCCCAGCATTTT. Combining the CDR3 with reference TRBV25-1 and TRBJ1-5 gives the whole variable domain EADIYQTPRYLVIGTGKKITLECSQTMGHDKMYWYQQDPGMELHLIHYSYGVNSTEKGDLSSESTVSRIRTEHFPLTLESARPSHTSQYLCASSEPGTGINQPQHFGDGTRLSIL.

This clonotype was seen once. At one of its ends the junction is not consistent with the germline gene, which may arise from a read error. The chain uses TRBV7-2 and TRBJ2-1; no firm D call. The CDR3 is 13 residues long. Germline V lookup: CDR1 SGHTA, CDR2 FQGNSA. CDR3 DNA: TGTGTCAGCAGCTTAGCTGCCAGAACTGAGCAGTTCTTC. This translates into CVSSLAARTEQFF.

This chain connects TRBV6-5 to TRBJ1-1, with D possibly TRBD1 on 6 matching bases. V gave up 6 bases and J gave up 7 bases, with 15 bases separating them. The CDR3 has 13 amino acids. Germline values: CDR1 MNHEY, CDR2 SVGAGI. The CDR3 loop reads CASRLQGYSEAFF. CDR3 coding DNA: TGTGCCAGCAGACTACAGGGTTACAGTGAAGCTTTCTTT.